Listed below are T cell receptor beta chains from one sample, sequenced in a study of blood T cells in healthy people across ages. TCRdb itself ran the 5' RACE reads through MiXCR, one entry per CDR3 protein. This repertoire shows roughly 700,000 distinct CDR3 sequences, more than 40% found once; its top ten account for about a third. The specimen was blood. The receptors stem from a woman aged 55-69 years in good health. The CDR3 runs from the conserved cysteine through the conserved F or W. Fields, in order: V gene, D gene, J gene, clone size, CDR3 DNA, CDR3 protein. D genes are given only for firm matches. Expanded clones are given a class, and other clones once, few, many or no size at all.

TRBV7-8,TRBD1,TRBJ1-2,-,TGTGCCAGCAGCCCGGCTGGGACAGGGGATACAGGTGGCTACACCTTC,CASSPAGTGDTGGYTF
TRBV7-9,TRBD1,TRBJ1-1,few,TGTGCCAGCAGCCACGGACAGGTGAACACTGAAGCTTTCTTT,CASSHGQVNTEAFF
TRBV5-1,-,TRBJ2-5,-,TGCGCCAGCAGCCCAGGACAGAATTCACAAGAGACCCAGTACTTC,CASSPGQNSQETQYF
TRBV5-1,TRBD1,TRBJ2-5,-,TGCGCCAGCAGCTCGTCCGACAGGGTGGGTCGAGAGACCCAGTACTTC,CASSSSDRVGRETQYF
TRBV27,-,TRBJ2-7,-,TGTGCCAGCAGTCCCCAAGGAGGATCGTGGGGTTACGAGCAGTACTTC,CASSPQGGSWGYEQYF
TRBV11-1,-,TRBJ2-7,-,TGTGCCAGCAGCTTAGCCTGGCGTACATCCTACGAGCAGTACTTC,CASSLAWRTSYEQYF
TRBV5-6,-,TRBJ1-2,few,TGTGCCAGCAGCTTGTGGGGGGACCCCTATGGCTACACCTTC,CASSLWGDPYGYTF
TRBV2,-,TRBJ2-7,-,TGTGCCAGCAGCCACTACCGTTCGGGCGCTAGCTACGAGCAGTACTTC,CASSHYRSGASYEQYF
TRBV4-2,TRBD2,TRBJ2-7,-,TGTGCCAGCAGCCAAGTACGGCTAGCGGAGTACGAGCAGTACTTC,CASSQVRLAEYEQYF
TRBV5-6,TRBD1,TRBJ1-2,few,TGTGCCAGCAGCTTGGACAGGGGATTTGGCTACACCTTC,CASSLDRGFGYTF
TRBV5-6,-,TRBJ2-7,-,TGTGCCAGCAGCTTGGTCGGGTACGGGCAGTACTTC,CASSLVGYGQYF
TRBV20-1,-,TRBJ2-7,few,TGCAGTGCTAGGTGGGGTACGTCCTACGAGCAGTACTTC,CSARWGTSYEQYF
TRBV7-2,-,TRBJ2-7,-,TGTGCCAGCAGCCCCAGACTAGACCGCTACGAGCAGTACTTC,CASSPRLDRYEQYF
TRBV28,-,TRBJ2-7,-,TGTGCCAGCAGACCGCCTGACATGAATCGTTACGAGCAGTACTTC,CASRPPDMNRYEQYF
TRBV20-1,TRBD2,TRBJ2-4,-,TGCAGTGCTAGAGAGCGGGAGGGGGCCAAAAACATTCAGTACTTC,CSAREREGAKNIQYF
TRBV4-3,-,TRBJ1-2,-,TGCGCCAGCAGCCAAGAGATCAAGGACCAGGGAAGCGGCTACACCTTC,CASSQEIKDQGSGYTF
TRBV24-1,TRBD2,TRBJ2-1,-,TGTGCCACCAGTGATCCGAGGACTAGCGGGGCCAATGAGCAGTTCTTC,CATSDPRTSGANEQFF
TRBV7-2,-,TRBJ1-6,many,TGTGCCAGCAGCCCCCAGCCCCCGACGACGAATTCACCCCTCCACTTT,CASSPQPPTTNSPLHF
TRBV7-2,TRBD1,TRBJ2-1,few,TGTGCCAGCAGCTTAGCAAGACAGGGTGAGCAGTTCTTC,CASSLARQGEQFF
TRBV7-3,-,TRBJ2-7,few,TGTGCCAGCAGCTTAATCGGTGGATCGGGCGAGCAGTACTTC,CASSLIGGSGEQYF
TRBV5-1,-,TRBJ2-7,many,TGTGCCAGCAGCTTCGGGCAGGGATCCTACGAGCAGTACTTC,CASSFGQGSYEQYF
TRBV7-2,-,TRBJ1-2,-,TGTGCCTCCCGGGGGGAGGTCTTCTATGGCTACACCTTC,CASRGEVFYGYTF
TRBV20-1,-,TRBJ2-3,-,TGCAGTGCTGAAAGTAGCGGCAGCACAGATACGCAGTATTTT,CSAESSGSTDTQYF
TRBV12-3/TRBV12-4,-,TRBJ1-1,-,TGTGCCAGCAGTTTCGGGTTTATGAACACTGAAGCTTTCTTT,CASSFGFMNTEAFF
TRBV20-1,-,TRBJ2-3,-,TGCAGTGCTTCCGGGGCCCAGACATCCACAGATACGCAGTATTTT,CSASGAQTSTDTQYF
TRBV29-1,TRBD2,TRBJ2-7,few,TGCAGCGTGGAGGGCGGGGGAGCCTACGAGCAGTACTTC,CSVEGGGAYEQYF
TRBV5-1,-,TRBJ2-2,-,TGCGCCAGCAGCTCCCACCAGAGAGGGACCGGGGAGCTGTTTTTT,CASSSHQRGTGELFF
TRBV20-1,TRBD1,TRBJ1-2,-,TGCAGTGCTAGAATAGGGACAGGGGATGGCTACACCTTC,CSARIGTGDGYTF
TRBV25-1,-,TRBJ1-6,few,TGTGCCAGCAGTCATCACATGGGGACGATGAATTCACCCCTCCACTTT,CASSHHMGTMNSPLHF
TRBV6-2/TRBV6-3,-,TRBJ1-5,-,TGTGCCAGCAGTTACTACGGGGGCCCTTATAGCAATCAGCCCCAGCATTTT,CASSYYGGPYSNQPQHF
TRBV7-9,-,TRBJ1-5,-,TGTGCCAGCAGCCCCCTTGCTGATCAGCCCCAGCATTTT,CASSPLADQPQHF
TRBV2,-,TRBJ2-7,-,TGTGCCAGCAGGGTTGGGGGATACCACGAGCAGTACTTC,CASRVGGYHEQYF
TRBV5-1,TRBD2,TRBJ2-1,-,TGCGCCAGCAGCCCGGAGGGGTCTAGCGGGGAGCAGTTCTTC,CASSPEGSSGEQFF
TRBV7-2,-,TRBJ2-3,few,TGTGCCAGCAGCTTATACGCCCCAGGGACAGATACGCAGTATTTT,CASSLYAPGTDTQYF
TRBV9,TRBD2,TRBJ2-7,few,TGTGCCAGCAGCGGCCGCTCGAGGGAGGGCTCCTACGAGCAGTACTTC,CASSGRSREGSYEQYF
TRBV6-2/TRBV6-3,TRBD1,TRBJ2-5,-,TGTCCCAGCAGACGACCGGGACAGGGCGAGGTAGAGACCCAGTACTTC,CPSRRPGQGEVETQYF
TRBV6-2/TRBV6-3,TRBD2,TRBJ2-2,-,TGTGCCAGCAGTCCGGAGCGGGAGAAGTACGCCGGGGAGCTGTTTTTT,CASSPEREKYAGELFF
TRBV20-1,-,TRBJ2-1,-,TGCAGTGCTAGGGGGCGGGACATATACAGTGAGCAGTTCTTC,CSARGRDIYSEQFF
TRBV29-1,TRBD2,TRBJ2-2,many,TGCAGCGTGGGGAGGACTAGCGGGAGTACCGGGGAGCTGTTTTTT,CSVGRTSGSTGELFF
TRBV18,-,TRBJ1-5,few,TGTGCCAGCACTTCGGGGGATAGAGGCAATCAGCCCCAGCATTTT,CASTSGDRGNQPQHF
TRBV24-1,-,TRBJ2-3,-,TGTGCCACCAGTGATGACCGCAGGGGAGTTGGCACAGATACGCAGTATTTT,CATSDDRRGVGTDTQYF
TRBV20-1,-,TRBJ2-3,-,TGCAGTGCTAGGGAGGCAGCGGGTGGAGATACGCAGTATTTT,CSAREAAGGDTQYF
TRBV6-2/TRBV6-3,-,TRBJ1-1,once,TGTGCCAGCATGGACCCTCAAAGGGGATCCATGAACACTGAAGCTTTCTTT,CASMDPQRGSMNTEAFF
TRBV20-1,TRBD2,TRBJ2-1,-,TGCAGTGCTAGACCCTGGACTAGCGGGAGGCTAAATGAGCAGTTCTTC,CSARPWTSGRLNEQFF
TRBV10-3,-,TRBJ2-4,few,TGTGCCATCAGTGAGTCCGGTAGTGAAAACATTCAGTACTTC,CAISESGSENIQYF
TRBV2,-,TRBJ2-7,-,TGTGCCAGCAGTGCCGGGAGTGTCGTGGGGGGCACCTACGAGCAGTACTTC,CASSAGSVVGGTYEQYF
TRBV29-1,-,TRBJ1-2,few,TGCAGCGTAGTAGACGGGGTTGGCTACACCTTC,CSVVDGVGYTF
TRBV6-2/TRBV6-3,TRBD2,TRBJ2-7,-,TGTGCCAGCAGTCGACTAGCGGCCCCCTCCGAGCAGTACTTC,CASSRLAAPSEQYF
TRBV30,-,TRBJ1-1,-,TGTGCCTGGCAGGGGATCGGCACTGAAGCTTTCTTT,CAWQGIGTEAFF
TRBV6-2/TRBV6-3,TRBD1,TRBJ2-2,-,TGTGCCAGCACGAAAAGGGGGCTGGCCGTAGAGCTGTTTTTT,CASTKRGLAVELFF
TRBV4-3,TRBD2,TRBJ2-3,few,TGCGCCAGCAGCCAAGGGGGGAGCGGGAGGATTACAGATACGCAGTATTTT,CASSQGGSGRITDTQYF
TRBV6-1,TRBD1,TRBJ1-2,-,TGTGCCAGCAGGCCAGGGGGCCGCTATGGCTACACCTTC,CASRPGGRYGYTF
TRBV12-3/TRBV12-4,-,TRBJ2-7,few,TGTGCCAGCAGTTCCCCCTCCACAGGGATTACCTACGAGCAGTACTTC,CASSSPSTGITYEQYF
TRBV20-1,TRBD2,TRBJ2-3,few,TGCAGTGCAAGGACTAGCGGGAGTAGATTTAGCACAGATACGCAGTATTTT,CSARTSGSRFSTDTQYF
TRBV25-1,-,TRBJ2-7,-,TGTGCCAGCAGAGGACCGAGGGATGGGAACTACGAGCAGTACTTC,CASRGPRDGNYEQYF
TRBV7-9,-,TRBJ1-4,-,TGTGCCAGCAGCTTAGGACAGATAAATGAAAAACTGTTTTTT,CASSLGQINEKLFF
TRBV20-1,TRBD2,TRBJ2-5,few,TGCAGTGCTCTAGCGGGAGGGATCAGAGAGACCCAGTACTTC,CSALAGGIRETQYF
TRBV6-2/TRBV6-3,-,TRBJ2-1,-,TGTGCCAGCAGGACTAGACTGCGGCCTGGGGTGCATGAGCAGTTCTTC,CASRTRLRPGVHEQFF
TRBV7-9,-,TRBJ2-7,-,TGTGCCAGCTCAACCACCATAGGGTACGAGCAGTACTTC,CASSTTIGYEQYF
TRBV24-1,TRBD1,TRBJ1-5,-,TGTGCCACCAGTGAACAGGGGAATCAGCCCCAGCATTTT,CATSEQGNQPQHF